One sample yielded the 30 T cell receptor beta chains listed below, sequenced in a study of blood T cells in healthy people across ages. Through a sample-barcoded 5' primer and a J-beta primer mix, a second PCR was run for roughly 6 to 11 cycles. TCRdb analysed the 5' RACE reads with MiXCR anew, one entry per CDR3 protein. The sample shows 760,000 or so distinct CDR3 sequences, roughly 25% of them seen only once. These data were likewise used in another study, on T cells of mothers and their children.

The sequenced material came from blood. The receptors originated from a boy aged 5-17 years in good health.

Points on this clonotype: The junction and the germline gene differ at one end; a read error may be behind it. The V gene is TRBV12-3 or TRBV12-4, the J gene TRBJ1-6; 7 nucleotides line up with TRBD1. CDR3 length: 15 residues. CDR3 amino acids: CASSLGQGGNPPLHF. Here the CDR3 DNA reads TGTGCCAGCAGTTTAGGACAGGGAGGTAATCCACCCCTCCACTTT.

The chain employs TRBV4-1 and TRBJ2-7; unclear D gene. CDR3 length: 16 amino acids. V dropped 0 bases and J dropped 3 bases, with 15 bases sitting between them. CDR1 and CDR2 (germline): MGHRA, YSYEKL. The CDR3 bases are TGCGCCAGCAGCCAAGATTTAGGAGCCCCTTACTACGAGCAGTACTTC. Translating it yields CASSQDLGAPYYEQYF.

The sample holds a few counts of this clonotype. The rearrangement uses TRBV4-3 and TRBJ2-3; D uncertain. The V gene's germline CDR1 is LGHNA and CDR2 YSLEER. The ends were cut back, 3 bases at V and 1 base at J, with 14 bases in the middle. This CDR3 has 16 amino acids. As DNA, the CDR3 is TGCGCCAGCAGCCAGGTTGTCTTGGCAGGCACAGATACGCAGTATTTT. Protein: CASSQVVLAGTDTQYF.

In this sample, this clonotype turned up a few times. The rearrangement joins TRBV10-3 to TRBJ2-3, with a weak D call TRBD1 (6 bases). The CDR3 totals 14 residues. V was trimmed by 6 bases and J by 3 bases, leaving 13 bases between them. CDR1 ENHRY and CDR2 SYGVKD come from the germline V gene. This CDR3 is CAIRSGVATDTQYF. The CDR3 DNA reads TGTGCCATCAGGTCAGGGGTAGCGACAGATACGCAGTATTTT.

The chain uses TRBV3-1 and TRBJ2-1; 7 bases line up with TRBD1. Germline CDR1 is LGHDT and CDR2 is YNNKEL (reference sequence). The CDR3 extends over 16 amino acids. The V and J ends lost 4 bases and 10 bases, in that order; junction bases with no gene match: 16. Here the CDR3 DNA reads TGTGCCAGCAGCCCCATTCCGGGACAGTCCCTTTACGAGCAGTTCTTC. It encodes CASSPIPGQSLYEQFF.

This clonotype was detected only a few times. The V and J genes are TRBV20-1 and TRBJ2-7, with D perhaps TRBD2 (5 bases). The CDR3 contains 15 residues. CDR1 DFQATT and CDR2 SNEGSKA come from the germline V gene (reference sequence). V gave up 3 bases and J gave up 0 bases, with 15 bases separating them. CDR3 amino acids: CSASTAWESSYEQYF. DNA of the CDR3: TGCAGTGCTAGTACCGCGTGGGAGAGCTCCTACGAGCAGTACTTC.

The CDR3 region is CASSSKGAGGPTDTQYF. In DNA form, the CDR3 reads TGTGCCAGCAGCTCCAAAGGGGCGGGGGGGCCCACAGATACGCAGTATTTT. The chain recombines TRBV7-3 with TRBJ2-3; 9 nucleotides align to TRBD2. Germline trimming cut 4 bases from V and 2 bases from J; bases unmatched to any gene: 10. Per germline, CDR1 SGHTA and CDR2 FQGTGA. The CDR3 totals 17 residues.

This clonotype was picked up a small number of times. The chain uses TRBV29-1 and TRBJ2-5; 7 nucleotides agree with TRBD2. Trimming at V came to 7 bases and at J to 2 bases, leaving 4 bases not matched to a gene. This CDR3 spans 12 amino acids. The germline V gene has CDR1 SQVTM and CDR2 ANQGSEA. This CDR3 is CSAGTTQETQYF. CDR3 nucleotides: TGCAGCGCAGGGACTACTCAAGAGACCCAGTACTTC.

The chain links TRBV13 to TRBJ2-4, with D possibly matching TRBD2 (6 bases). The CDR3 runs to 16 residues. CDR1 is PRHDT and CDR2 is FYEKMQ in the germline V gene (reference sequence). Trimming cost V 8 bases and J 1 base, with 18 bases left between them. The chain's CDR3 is CASARERGKAKNIQYF. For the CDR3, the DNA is TGTGCCAGCGCTCGGGAGAGAGGAAAGGCCAAAAACATTCAGTACTTC.

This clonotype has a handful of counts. The CDR3 region is CASSPPGRADTQYF. CDR3 sequence (DNA): TGTGCCAGCAGTCCCCCGGGGAGGGCGGATACGCAGTATTTT. The V call is TRBV28, the J call TRBJ2-3, with TRBD2 matching 7 bases. V shed 5 bases and J 6 bases; nucleotides not matched to a gene: 8. Germline lookup yields CDR1 MDHEN and CDR2 SYDVKM. The length of the CDR3 is 14 residues.

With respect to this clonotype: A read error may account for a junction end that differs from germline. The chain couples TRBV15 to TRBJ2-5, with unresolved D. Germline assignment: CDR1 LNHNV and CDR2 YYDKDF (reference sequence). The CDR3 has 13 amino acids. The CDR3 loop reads CVTSSLSRETQYF. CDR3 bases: TGTGTCACCAGCAGTCTAAGTCGGGAGACCCAGTACTTC.

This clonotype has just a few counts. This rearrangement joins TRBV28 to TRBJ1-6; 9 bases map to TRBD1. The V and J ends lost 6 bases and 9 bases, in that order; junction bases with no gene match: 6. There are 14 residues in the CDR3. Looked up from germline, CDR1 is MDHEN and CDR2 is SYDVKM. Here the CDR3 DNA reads TGTGCCAGCAGCTACAGGGGGCGCCTTTCACCCCTCCACTTT. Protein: CASSYRGRLSPLHF.

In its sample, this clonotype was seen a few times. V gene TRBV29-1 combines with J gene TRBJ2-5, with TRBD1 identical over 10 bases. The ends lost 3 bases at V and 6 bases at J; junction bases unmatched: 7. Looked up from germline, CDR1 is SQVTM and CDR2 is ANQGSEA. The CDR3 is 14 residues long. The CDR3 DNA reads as TGCAGCGTTGACCGGGACAGGGGTCTAAAGACCCAGTACTTC. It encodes CSVDRDRGLKTQYF.

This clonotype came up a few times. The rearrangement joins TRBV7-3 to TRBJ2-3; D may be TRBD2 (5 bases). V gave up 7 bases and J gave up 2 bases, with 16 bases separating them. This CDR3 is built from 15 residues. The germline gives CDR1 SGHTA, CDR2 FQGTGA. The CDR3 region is CASKNLRRYTDTQYF. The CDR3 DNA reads TGTGCCAGCAAAAACTTGCGGAGGTACACAGATACGCAGTATTTT.

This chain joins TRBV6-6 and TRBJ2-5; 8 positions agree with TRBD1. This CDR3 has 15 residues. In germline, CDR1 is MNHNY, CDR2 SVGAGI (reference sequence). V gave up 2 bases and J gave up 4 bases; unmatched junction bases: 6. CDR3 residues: CASSYPQGDIETQYF. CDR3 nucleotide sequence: TGTGCCAGCAGTTACCCACAGGGGGATATAGAGACCCAGTACTTC.

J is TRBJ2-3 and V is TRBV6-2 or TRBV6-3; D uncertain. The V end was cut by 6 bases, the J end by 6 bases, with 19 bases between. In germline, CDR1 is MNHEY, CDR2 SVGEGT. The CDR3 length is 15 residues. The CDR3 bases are TGTGCCAGCAGAGAAACCAGCAGGCCTCTGGATACGCAGTATTTT. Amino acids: CASRETSRPLDTQYF.

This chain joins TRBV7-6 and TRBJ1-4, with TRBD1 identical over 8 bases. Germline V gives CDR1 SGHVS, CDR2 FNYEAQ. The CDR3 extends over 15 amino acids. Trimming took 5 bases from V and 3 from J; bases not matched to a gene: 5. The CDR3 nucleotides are TGTGCCAGCAGCCCAGAACAGGGGGCTAATGAAAAACTGTTTTTT. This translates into CASSPEQGANEKLFF. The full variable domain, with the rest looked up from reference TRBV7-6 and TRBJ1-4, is GAGVSQSPRYKVTKRGQDVALRCDPISGHVSLYWYRQALGQGPEFLTYFNYEAQQDKSGLPNDRFSAERPEGSISTLTIQRTEQRDSAMYRCASSPEQGANEKLFFGSGTQLSVL.

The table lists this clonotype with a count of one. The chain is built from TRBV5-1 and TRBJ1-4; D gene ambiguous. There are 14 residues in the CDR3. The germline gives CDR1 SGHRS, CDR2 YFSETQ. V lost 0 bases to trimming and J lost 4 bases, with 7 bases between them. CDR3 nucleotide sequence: TGCGCCAGCAGCTTGGTGGATAGTAATGAAAAACTGTTTTTT. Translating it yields CASSLVDSNEKLFF.

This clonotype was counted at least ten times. CDR3 in amino acids: CASSQDRGGEKLFF. The DNA of the CDR3 is TGTGCCAGCAGCCAAGACAGGGGCGGTGAAAAACTGTTTTTT. The chain is built from TRBV7-8 and TRBJ1-4; the match to TRBD1 covers 8 bases. CDR1 SGHVS and CDR2 FQNEAQ come from the germline V gene. V was pared by 5 bases and J by 7 bases, with 6 bases of the junction left unmatched. CDR3 length: 14 residues.

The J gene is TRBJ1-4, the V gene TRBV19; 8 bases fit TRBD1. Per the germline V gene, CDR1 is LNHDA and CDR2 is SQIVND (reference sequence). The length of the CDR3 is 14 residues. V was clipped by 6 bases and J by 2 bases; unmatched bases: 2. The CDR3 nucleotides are TGTGCCAGTAGCTGGACAGGGACTAATGAAAAACTGTTTTTT. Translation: CASSWTGTNEKLFF.

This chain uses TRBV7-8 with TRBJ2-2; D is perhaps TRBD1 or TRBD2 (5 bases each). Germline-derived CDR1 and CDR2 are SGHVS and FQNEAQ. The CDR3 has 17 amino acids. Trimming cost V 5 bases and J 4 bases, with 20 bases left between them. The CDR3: CASSNQGVATFTGELFF. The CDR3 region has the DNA TGTGCCAGCAGCAATCAAGGGGTAGCGACTTTCACCGGGGAGCTGTTTTTT. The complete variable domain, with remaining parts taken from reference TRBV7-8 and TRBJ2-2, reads GAGVSQSPRYKVAKRGQDVALRCDPISGHVSLFWYQQALGQGPEFLTYFQNEAQLDKSGLPSDRFFAERPEGSVSTLKIQRTQQEDSAVYLCASSNQGVATFTGELFFGEGSRLTVL.

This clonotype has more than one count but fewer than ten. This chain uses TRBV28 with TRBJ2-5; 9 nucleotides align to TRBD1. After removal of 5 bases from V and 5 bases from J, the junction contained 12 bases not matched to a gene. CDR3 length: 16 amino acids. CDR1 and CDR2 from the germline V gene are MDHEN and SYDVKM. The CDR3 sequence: CASSPLVTGGGETQYF. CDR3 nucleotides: TGTGCCAGCAGTCCCCTCGTCACAGGGGGCGGTGAGACCCAGTACTTC.

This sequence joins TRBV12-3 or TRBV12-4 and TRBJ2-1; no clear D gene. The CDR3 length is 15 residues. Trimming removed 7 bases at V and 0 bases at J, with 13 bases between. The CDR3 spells CASMPQTSSYNEQFF. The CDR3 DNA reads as TGTGCCAGCATGCCTCAGACGAGCTCCTACAATGAGCAGTTCTTC.

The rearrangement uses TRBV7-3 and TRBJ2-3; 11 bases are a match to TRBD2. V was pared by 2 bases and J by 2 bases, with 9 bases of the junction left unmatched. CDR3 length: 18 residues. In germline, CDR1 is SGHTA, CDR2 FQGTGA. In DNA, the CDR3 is TGTGCCAGCAGCTTAGGGGTTGGGGGACTAGCGGCCACAGATACGCAGTATTTT. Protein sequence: CASSLGVGGLAATDTQYF.

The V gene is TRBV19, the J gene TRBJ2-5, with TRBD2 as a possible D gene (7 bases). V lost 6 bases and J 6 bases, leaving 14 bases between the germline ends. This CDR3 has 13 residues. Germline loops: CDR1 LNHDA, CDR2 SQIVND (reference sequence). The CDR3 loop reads CASSPGGVKTQYF. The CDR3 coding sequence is TGTGCCAGTAGCCCGGGGGGCGTGAAGACCCAGTACTTC.

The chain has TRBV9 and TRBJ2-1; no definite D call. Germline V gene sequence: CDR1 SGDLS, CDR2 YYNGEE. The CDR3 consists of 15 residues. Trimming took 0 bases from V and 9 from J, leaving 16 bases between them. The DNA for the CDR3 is TGTGCCAGCAGCGTAGCGGCTACCCCGGTAGGTGAGCAGTTCTTC. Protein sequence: CASSVAATPVGEQFF.

The CDR3 bases are TGCAGTGCTAGACCCGGGACAGGGACTACTTTCTACGAGCAGTACTTC. Translating gives CSARPGTGTTFYEQYF. The chain uses TRBV20-1 and TRBJ2-7, with 9 positions matching TRBD1. The V segment lost 2 bases and the J segment 3 bases; nucleotides outside the gene matches: 11. Germline CDR1 is DFQATT and CDR2 is SNEGSKA (reference sequence). CDR3 length equals 16 residues.

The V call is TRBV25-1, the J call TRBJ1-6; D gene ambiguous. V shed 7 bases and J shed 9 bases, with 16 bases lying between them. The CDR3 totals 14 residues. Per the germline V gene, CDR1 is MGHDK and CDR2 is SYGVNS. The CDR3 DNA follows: TGTGCCAGCAAATACGACGGGGATCGTTCACCCCTCCACTTT. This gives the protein CASKYDGDRSPLHF.

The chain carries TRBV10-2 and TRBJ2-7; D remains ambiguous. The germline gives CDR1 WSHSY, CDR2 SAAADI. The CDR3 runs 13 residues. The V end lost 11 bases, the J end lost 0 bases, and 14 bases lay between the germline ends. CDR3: CAAEALSSYEQYF. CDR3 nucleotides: TGCGCCGCCGAGGCTTTGTCCTCCTACGAGCAGTACTTC.

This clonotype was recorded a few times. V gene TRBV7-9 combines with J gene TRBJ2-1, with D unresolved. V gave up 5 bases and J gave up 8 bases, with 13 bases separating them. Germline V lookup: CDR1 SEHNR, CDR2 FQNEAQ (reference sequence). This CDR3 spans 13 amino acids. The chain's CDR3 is CASSQASYHEQFF. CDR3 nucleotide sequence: TGTGCCAGCAGCCAGGCCTCGTACCATGAGCAGTTCTTC.